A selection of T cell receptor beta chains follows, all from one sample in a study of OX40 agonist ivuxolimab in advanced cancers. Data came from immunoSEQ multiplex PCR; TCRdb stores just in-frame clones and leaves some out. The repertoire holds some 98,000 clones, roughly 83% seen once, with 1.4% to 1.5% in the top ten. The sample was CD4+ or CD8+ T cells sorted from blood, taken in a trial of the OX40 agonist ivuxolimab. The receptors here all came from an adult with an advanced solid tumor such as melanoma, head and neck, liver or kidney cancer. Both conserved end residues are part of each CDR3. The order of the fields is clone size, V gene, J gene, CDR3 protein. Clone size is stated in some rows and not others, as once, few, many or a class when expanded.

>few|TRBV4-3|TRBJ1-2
CASSQIAVNYGYTF
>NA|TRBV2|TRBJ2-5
CASSEALDRGREETQYF
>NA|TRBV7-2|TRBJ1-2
CASSFRDRANYGYTF
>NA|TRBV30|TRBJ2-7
CAWRGLGRATYEQYF
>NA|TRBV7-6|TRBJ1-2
CASSLGQGYGYTF
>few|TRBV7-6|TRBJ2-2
CASSLQATTGELFF
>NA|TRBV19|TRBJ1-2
CATQNPGQAFYGYTF
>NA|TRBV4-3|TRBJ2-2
CASSLGPAGNTGELFF
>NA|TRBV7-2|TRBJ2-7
CASSFYRWPTVYEQYF
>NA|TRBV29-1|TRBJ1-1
CSVERVKNTEAFF
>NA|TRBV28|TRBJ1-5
CASSLGVLTGQNQPQHF
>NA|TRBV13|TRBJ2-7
CASSSRLAGLSYEQYF
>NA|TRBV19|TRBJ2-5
CASSINPFGGRQETQYF
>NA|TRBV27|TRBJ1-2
CASSLLSSPSNYGYTF
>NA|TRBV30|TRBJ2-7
CAWSKAGGEQYF
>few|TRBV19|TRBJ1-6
CASSSDRTQIPLHF
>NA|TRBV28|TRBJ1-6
CASSGQYNSPLHF